This T cell receptor beta chain was found in a study of blood T cell repertoires in COVID-19. Produced via immunoSEQ multiplex PCR; TCRdb's table is partial and in-frame only. The sample contains about 41,000 clones, about 87% of which appear only once. The source is a man aged 35 to 55 with COVID-19, enrolled during active disease. Source material: peripheral blood.

As DNA, the CDR3 is TGTGCCAGTGCCCCGGGACTTCTAGCCATCGAGCAGTTCTTC. The encoded protein is CASAPGLLAIEQFF. V gene TRBV19 combines with J gene TRBJ2-1, with D possibly being TRBD2 (6 bases). Germline V gene sequence: CDR1 LNHDA, CDR2 SQIVND (reference sequence). Trimming pared 8 bases from V and 10 bases from J, leaving 21 bases between. The CDR3 extends over 14 amino acids.